Below, 7 T cell receptor beta chains from the same sample are listed, as sequenced in a study of a mutant IDH1 vaccine in newly diagnosed glioma. Time point of the sample: baseline, week 1 (first vaccination visit). Treatment meaning: pre-vaccination baseline after standard-of-care therapy. The protocol was immunoSEQ multiplex PCR, while the TCRdb copy is restricted to in-frame clones and leaves out a portion. The sample has some 60,000 clones, 91% seen once. The sample in question was PBMCs, obtained from a glioma patient treated with radiotherapy, temozolomide or both. The receptor set was obtained from a man aged 45-65 years with glioma.

This rearrangement joins TRBV5-6 to TRBJ1-1; the match to TRBD1 covers 7 bases. With 1 base clipped from V and 4 bases from J, the junction kept 10 bases outside the gene matches. This CDR3 is 16 amino acids long. CDR1 SGHDT and CDR2 YYEEEE come from the germline V gene. The CDR3 sequence is CASSLTRGLFGTEAFF. In DNA, the CDR3 is TGTGCCAGCAGCTTGACCAGGGGGTTGTTCGGCACTGAAGCTTTCTTT.

Only a few counts were recorded for this clone. The gene calls are TRBV6-4 and TRBJ1-1; no definite D call. The ends were cut back, 2 bases at V and 1 base at J, with 5 bases in the middle. CDR1 and CDR2 from the germline V gene are MRHNA and SNTAGT. The length of the CDR3 is 13 residues. The CDR3 DNA reads as TGTGCCAGCAGTGACCGGGGGAACACTGAAGCTTTCTTT. Protein: CASSDRGNTEAFF.

This chain uses TRBV4-1 with TRBJ1-1; 7 nucleotides align to TRBD1. CDR1 and CDR2 (germline): MGHRA, YSYEKL. V was pared by 3 bases and J by 0 bases, with 22 bases of the junction left unmatched. This CDR3 has 21 amino acids. The CDR3 is CASSHRRSDRSPFLMNTEAFF. As DNA, the CDR3 is TGCGCCAGCAGCCATAGAAGGTCGGACAGGAGTCCGTTTTTGATGAACACTGAAGCTTTCTTT.

This sequence joins TRBV14 and TRBJ1-2, with D possibly matching TRBD1 (5 bases). Trimming left V 3 bases short and J 1 base short, with 15 bases between. This CDR3 has 16 residues. Germline values: CDR1 SGHDN, CDR2 FVKESK. The CDR3 DNA reads TGTGCCAGCAGCCACCCACTAGCAGGGAATAACTATGGCTACACCTTC. This gives the protein CASSHPLAGNNYGYTF.

This chain uses TRBV2 with TRBJ1-2, with D possibly being TRBD1 (5 bases). This CDR3 contains 14 residues. Germline V lookup: CDR1 SNHLY, CDR2 FYNNEI. V shed 6 bases and J shed 6 bases, with 17 bases lying between them. CDR3 coding DNA: TGTGCCAGCAGCGCAGATCTGGGGGTAGATGGCTACACCTTC. As protein: CASSADLGVDGYTF.

J is TRBJ2-3 and V is TRBV7-2; possible D gene TRBD2, 6 bases. Trimming left V 1 base short and J 2 bases short, with 10 bases between. Germline-derived CDR1 and CDR2 are SGHTA and FQGNSA. This CDR3 is 15 amino acids long. CDR3 sequence: CASSLGSGLTDTQYF. Here the CDR3 DNA reads TGTGCCAGCAGCTTAGGTAGCGGACTCACAGATACGCAGTATTTT.

The genes are TRBV5-1 and TRBJ2-3; a weak D match, TRBD2 (6 bases). Per the germline V gene, CDR1 is SGHRS and CDR2 is YFSETQ. V lost 7 bases, J lost 3 bases, and 9 bases lay in between. CDR3 size: 12 residues. The CDR3 bases are TGCGCCAGCCTGGGGGGAACAGATACGCAGTATTTT. Translating gives CASLGGTDTQYF.